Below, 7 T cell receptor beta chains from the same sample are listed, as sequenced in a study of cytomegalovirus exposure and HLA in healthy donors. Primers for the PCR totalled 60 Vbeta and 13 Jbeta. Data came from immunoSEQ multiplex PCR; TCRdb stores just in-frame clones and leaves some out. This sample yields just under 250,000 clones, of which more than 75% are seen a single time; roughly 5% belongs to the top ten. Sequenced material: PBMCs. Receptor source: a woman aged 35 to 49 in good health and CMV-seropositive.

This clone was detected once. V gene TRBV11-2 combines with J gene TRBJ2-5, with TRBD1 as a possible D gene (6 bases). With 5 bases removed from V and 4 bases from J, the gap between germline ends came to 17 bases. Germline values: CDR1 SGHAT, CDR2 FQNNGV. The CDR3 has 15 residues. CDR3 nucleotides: TGTGCCAGCAGCCGCTCCCATACAGGGCCAGAGACCCAGTACTTC. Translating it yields CASSRSHTGPETQYF.

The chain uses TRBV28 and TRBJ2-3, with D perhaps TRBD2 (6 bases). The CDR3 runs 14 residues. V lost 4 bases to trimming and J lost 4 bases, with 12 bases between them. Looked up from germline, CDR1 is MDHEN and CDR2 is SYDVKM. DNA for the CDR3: TGTGCCAGCAGTTCGGGCGGGGTGGCAGATACGCAGTATTTT. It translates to CASSSGGVADTQYF.

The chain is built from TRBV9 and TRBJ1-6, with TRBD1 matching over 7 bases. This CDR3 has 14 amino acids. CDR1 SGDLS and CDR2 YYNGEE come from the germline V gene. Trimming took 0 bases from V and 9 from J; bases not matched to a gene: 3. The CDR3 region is CASSVEGGGSPLHF. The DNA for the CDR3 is TGTGCCAGCAGCGTAGAAGGGGGCGGTTCACCCCTCCACTTT.

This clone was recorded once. In nucleotides, the CDR3 is TGTGCCAGCAGCGAGACAGGGGGCACTGAAGCTTTCTTT. Translating it yields CASSETGGTEAFF. The gene calls are TRBV9 and TRBJ1-1, with TRBD1 identical over 9 bases. The CDR3 runs 13 residues. The germline V gene encodes CDR1 SGDLS and CDR2 YYNGEE. V lost 3 bases and J lost 4; bases outside the gene matches: 1. Complete variable domain (other parts from reference TRBV9 and TRBJ1-1): DSGVTQTPKHLITATGQRVTLRCSPRSGDLSVYWYQQSLDQGLQFLIQYYNGEERAKGNILERFSAQQFPDLHSELNLSSLELGDSALYFCASSETGGTEAFFGQGTRLTVV.

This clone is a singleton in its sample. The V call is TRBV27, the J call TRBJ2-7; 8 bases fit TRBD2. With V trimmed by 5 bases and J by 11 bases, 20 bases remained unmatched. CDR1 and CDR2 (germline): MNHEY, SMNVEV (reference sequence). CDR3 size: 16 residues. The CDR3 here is CASSDVLSGTRSLKYF. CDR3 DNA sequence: TGTGCCAGCAGTGATGTCCTTTCCGGGACTAGATCTTTGAAGTACTTC.

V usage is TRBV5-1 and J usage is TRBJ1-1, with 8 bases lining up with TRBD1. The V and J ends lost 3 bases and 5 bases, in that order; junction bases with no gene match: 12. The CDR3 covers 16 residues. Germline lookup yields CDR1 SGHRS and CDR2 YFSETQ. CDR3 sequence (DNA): TGCGCCAGCAGCTCCGGGACAGGTGGGGTCTGGACTGAAGCTTTCTTT. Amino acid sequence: CASSSGTGGVWTEAFF.

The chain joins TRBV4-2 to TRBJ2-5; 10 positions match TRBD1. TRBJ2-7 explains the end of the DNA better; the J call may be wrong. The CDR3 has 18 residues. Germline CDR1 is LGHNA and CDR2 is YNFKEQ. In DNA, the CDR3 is TGTGCCAGCAGCCACAACCAACTTCCGGGGACAGGGGAATACGAGCAGTACTTC. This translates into CASSHNQLPGTGEYEQYF.